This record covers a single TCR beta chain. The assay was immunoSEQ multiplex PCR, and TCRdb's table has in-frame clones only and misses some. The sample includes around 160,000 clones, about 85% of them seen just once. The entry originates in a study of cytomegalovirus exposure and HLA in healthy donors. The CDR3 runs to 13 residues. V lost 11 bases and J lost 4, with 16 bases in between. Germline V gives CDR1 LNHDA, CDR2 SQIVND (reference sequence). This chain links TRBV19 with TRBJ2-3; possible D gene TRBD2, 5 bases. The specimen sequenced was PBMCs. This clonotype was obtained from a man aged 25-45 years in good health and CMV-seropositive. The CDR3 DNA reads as TGTGCCTCAACATCTAGCCACCCAGATACGCAGTATTTT. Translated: CASTSSHPDTQYF.